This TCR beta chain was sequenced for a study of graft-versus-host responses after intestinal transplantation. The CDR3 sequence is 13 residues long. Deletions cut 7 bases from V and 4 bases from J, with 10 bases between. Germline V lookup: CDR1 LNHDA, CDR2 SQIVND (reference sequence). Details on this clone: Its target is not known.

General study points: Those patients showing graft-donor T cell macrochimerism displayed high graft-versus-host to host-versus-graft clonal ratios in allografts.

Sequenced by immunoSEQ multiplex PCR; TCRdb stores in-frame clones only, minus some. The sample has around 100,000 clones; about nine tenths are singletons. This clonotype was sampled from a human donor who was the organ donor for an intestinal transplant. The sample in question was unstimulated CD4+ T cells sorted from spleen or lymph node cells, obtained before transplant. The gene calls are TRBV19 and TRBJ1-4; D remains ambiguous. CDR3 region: CASNRAYNEKLFF. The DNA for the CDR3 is TGTGCCAGTAATAGAGCTTATAATGAAAAACTGTTTTTT.